This T cell receptor beta chain was retrieved from a study of T cell responses to AZD1222 COVID-19 vaccine (dated by TCRdb to the early 2020s). About the study as a whole: TCR sequencing covered 230 to 250 trial participants: about 210 given two doses of AZD1222 and approximately 26 given two doses of MenACWY control vaccine. Trial participants were enrolled by age into 18-55, 56-69 and 70-plus year subgroups, with about 150, 28 and 57 TCR-sequenced participants respectively.

The germline V gene provides CDR1 SGHAT and CDR2 FQNNGV. Spanning cysteine to phenylalanine, the CDR3 consists of 14 amino acids. Of the read, only the CDR3 DNA is kept; its 42 bases are in frame from base 1. Trimming removed 4 bases from V and 1 base from J, leaving 11 bases between the germline ends. Summary of the overall study and its limitations: Because no samples from the day 14 peak response were available, repertoires could be characterized only after the peak T cell response. Epitopes outside the regions mutated in the B.1.351 and B.1.1.7 variants were reportedly recognized by nearly half of the unique spike-specific TCRs. Most participants were white British and females outnumbered males, and the authors suggested that clonal diversity may have been underestimated. The whole spike protein was spanned by vaccine-associated CD4 TCRs, and dominant responses were seen in regions 160-218 and 743-854. In the small 56-69-year group, the increase in depth fell short of significance, most likely because of low power. Spike-specific TCR breadth and depth rose significantly after two AZD1222 doses compared with day 0 and with MenACWY recipients. Conclusions about previously exposed vaccinees are limited, since just six AZD1222 recipients were seropositive for SARS-CoV-2 at baseline.

The CDR3 regions of human TCRbeta chains were analyzed by immunosequencing. Concerning the study's data processing: TCRs in the repertoires were matched against a reference library of SARS-CoV-2-specific TCRs that had been generated with the MIRA antigen-specificity platform. Breadth meant the fraction of unique TCRs that were SARS-CoV-2-associated, whereas depth meant the fraction of total T cells that were SARS-CoV-2-associated. Using the MIRA data, every spike-specific TCR was mapped to the spike region that the TCR reacted to and assigned to either a CD4 or a CD8 class. Log10-transformed breadth and depth values were compared by one-way ANOVA with Sidak's multiple comparisons tests. TCRdb mirrors the immuneACCESS table, restricted to in-frame sequences. Some clones are absent from its copies; in checked studies, under half trace to an unresolved V gene, and the reason for the others is unknown. The D gene and trimming were derived from the DNA, and the V and J assignments and clone size from that table. This sample is represented by 150,000 to 160,000 clones; about nine tenths of them were singletons. Clones ranked in the top ten supply 5.5% to 7% of the sample.

Concerning this clone itself: This receptor's antigen is unknown. Base qualities are missing; no much larger clone stands one base away.

The intended sense of this specimen's time point label: sample from adult after SARS-CoV-2 infection, after symptom onset. Two convalescent COVID-19 patients, sampled after symptom onset from adults with prior SARS-CoV-2 infection, were also TCR-sequenced for comparison. Specimen: peripheral blood, collected after recovery from COVID-19. The clonotype comes from an adult who had recovered from COVID-19. This chain is built from TRBV11-2 and TRBJ2-7; the D gene may be TRBD1 or TRBD2, since each aligns over 5 bases. The CDR3 reads CASSWGTPSYEQYF. The nucleotide sequence reads TGTGCCAGCAGCTGGGGGACCCCATCCTACGAGCAGTACTTC. Joined to the reference TRBV11-2 and TRBJ2-7 proteins, this CDR3 gives the full variable domain: EAGVAQSPRYKIIEKRQSVAFWCNPISGHATLYWYQQILGQGPKLLIQFQNNGVVDDSQLPKDRFSAERLKGVDSTLKIQPAKLEDSAVYLCASSWGTPSYEQYFGPGTRLTVT.